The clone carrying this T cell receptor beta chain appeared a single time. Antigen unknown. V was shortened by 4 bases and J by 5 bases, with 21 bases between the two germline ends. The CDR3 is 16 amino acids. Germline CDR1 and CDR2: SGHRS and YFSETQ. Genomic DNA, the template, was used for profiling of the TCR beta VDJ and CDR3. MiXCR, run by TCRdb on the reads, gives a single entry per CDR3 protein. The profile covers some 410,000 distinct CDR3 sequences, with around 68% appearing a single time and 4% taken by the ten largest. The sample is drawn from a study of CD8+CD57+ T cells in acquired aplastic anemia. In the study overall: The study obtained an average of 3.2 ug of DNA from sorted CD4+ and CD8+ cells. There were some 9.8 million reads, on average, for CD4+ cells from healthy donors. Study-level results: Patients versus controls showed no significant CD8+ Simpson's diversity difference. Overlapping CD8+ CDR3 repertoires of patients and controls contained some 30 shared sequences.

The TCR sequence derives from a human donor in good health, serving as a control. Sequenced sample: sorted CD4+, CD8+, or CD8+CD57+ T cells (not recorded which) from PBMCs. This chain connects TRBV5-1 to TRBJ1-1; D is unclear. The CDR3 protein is CASSPDPSYGLTEAFF. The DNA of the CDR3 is TGCGCCAGCAGCCCCGACCCCTCCTATGGGTTGACTGAAGCTTTCTTT.